This is a list of T cell receptor beta chains from one sample in a study of T cells after yellow fever vaccination. From the 5' RACE reads, TCRdb called clonotypes with MiXCR, one entry per CDR3 protein. This sample has about 500,000 distinct CDR3 sequences, with roughly a sixth found just once. The sequencing here drew on PBMCs, taken around 5 days after the first yellow fever vaccination. The receptors here all came from a man between 18 and 29 years old who received the YFV17D yellow fever vaccine. The CDR3 runs from the conserved cysteine through the conserved F or W. The order of the fields is clone size, J gene, D gene, V gene, CDR3 DNA, CDR3 protein. A D gene is named only where the DNA matches it firmly. Clone size is shown for a subset of rows, as once, few, many or a class of expanded clone.

clone size: many
J gene: TRBJ2-3
D gene: .
V gene: TRBV29-1
CDR3 DNA: TGCAGCGTTGAAGACGGAGTACTTTATGTTGGTACAGATACGCAGTATTTT
CDR3 protein: CSVEDGVLYVGTDTQYF

clone size: few
J gene: TRBJ1-1
D gene: .
V gene: TRBV18
CDR3 DNA: TGTGCCAGCTCACGCGATACAGGGAACACTGAAGCTTTCTTT
CDR3 protein: CASSRDTGNTEAFF

clone size: few
J gene: TRBJ2-1
D gene: .
V gene: TRBV7-2
CDR3 DNA: TGTGCCAGCAGCTTATCCTACTCTAGTCATGAGCAGTTCTTC
CDR3 protein: CASSLSYSSHEQFF

clone size: few
J gene: TRBJ2-5
D gene: .
V gene: TRBV7-9
CDR3 DNA: TGTGCCAGCAGCTTAAAAGGGGAGCAAGAGACCCAGTACTTC
CDR3 protein: CASSLKGEQETQYF

clone size: .
J gene: TRBJ1-6
D gene: .
V gene: TRBV5-6
CDR3 DNA: TGTGCCAGCTTCGAGATGGGAGCAGGCCCTCTTATGTCGGCCCTCCACTTT
CDR3 protein: CASFEMGAGPLMSALHF

clone size: .
J gene: TRBJ1-6
D gene: .
V gene: TRBV7-8
CDR3 DNA: TGTGCCAGCAGCTTAGTGTTCGCCGCGGGTTCACCCCTCCACTTT
CDR3 protein: CASSLVFAAGSPLHF

clone size: few
J gene: TRBJ2-3
D gene: .
V gene: TRBV4-2
CDR3 DNA: TGTGCCAGCAGCCAAGGAGGCAACCCAGATACGCAGTATTTT
CDR3 protein: CASSQGGNPDTQYF

clone size: few
J gene: TRBJ1-3
D gene: .
V gene: TRBV7-9
CDR3 DNA: TGTGCCAGCAGCTCCGGGACTGGAAACACCATATATTTT
CDR3 protein: CASSSGTGNTIYF

clone size: .
J gene: TRBJ2-5
D gene: .
V gene: TRBV25-1
CDR3 DNA: TGTGCCAGCAGTGAGGGGGCTACGGAGACCCAGTACTTC
CDR3 protein: CASSEGATETQYF

clone size: many
J gene: TRBJ2-5
D gene: TRBD2
V gene: TRBV7-2
CDR3 DNA: TGTGCCAGCAGCCTAGCGGCAATCCAGGAGACCCAGTACTTC
CDR3 protein: CASSLAAIQETQYF

clone size: few
J gene: TRBJ2-5
D gene: TRBD1
V gene: TRBV28
CDR3 DNA: TGTGCCAGCAGTAGGACAGGGGCCGCCAGAGAGACCCAGTACTTC
CDR3 protein: CASSRTGAARETQYF